This T cell receptor beta chain was profiled in a study of identical twins. Points from the study as a whole: Insertions ran lower in abundant cord blood beta clonotypes, though not in memory repertoires. An excess of low generation probability was shown by twin-shared out-of-frame alpha sequences.

This clonotype has more than one count but fewer than ten. What it binds is unknown. From the 5' RACE reads, TCRdb called clonotypes with MiXCR, one entry per CDR3 protein. The sample carries roughly 290,000 distinct CDR3 sequences, roughly 10% recorded once. Germline values: CDR1 MDHEN, CDR2 SYDVKM. The CDR3 consists of 15 residues. V gave up 5 bases and J gave up 2 bases; unmatched junction bases: 8. This same sample was also taken into another study, of yellow fever vaccine responses in identical twins.

The sequenced sample consisted of CD8+ T cells sorted from blood. This receptor was taken from a woman under 30 in good health. The chain recombines TRBV28 with TRBJ1-1; 7 nucleotides line up with TRBD1. The CDR3 nucleotides read TGTGCCAGCAGTCCATTTACAGGGGCCAACACTGAAGCTTTCTTT. Its protein product is CASSPFTGANTEAFF.